The clone carrying this T cell receptor beta chain was found once. Its target is unknown. These donors were members of the approximately 110-subject validation cohort, a group separate from the roughly 670-subject first cohort. This entry comes from a study of cytomegalovirus exposure and HLA in healthy donors. Study-level results: Most TCR sequences showed up rarely, but some public TCRs showed up in many donors.

Sequencing was performed with immunoSEQ multiplex PCR; in TCRdb, only in-frame clones are kept and a portion is missing. The table shows roughly 75,000 clones, with roughly 95% occurring only once. Trimming stripped 5 bases from V and 0 bases from J, with 8 bases between. The CDR3 extends over 13 amino acids. Germline CDR1 is SGHNT and CDR2 is YYREEE (reference sequence). The sequenced sample consisted of PBMCs. This sequence originates from a woman under 30 in good health and CMV-seropositive. The gene calls are TRBV5-4 and TRBJ2-5; D is perhaps TRBD2 (5 bases). The CDR3 DNA is TGTGCCAGCAGGAGGGAGTACCAAGAGACCCAGTACTTC. Translated: CASRREYQETQYF.